This TCR beta chain was obtained from a study of blood T cell repertoires in COVID-19. Study context: Some COVID-19 samples were acute and others convalescent; all came from the United States, Italy and Spain. T cells, B-cell-depleted T cells, or PBMCs supplied cDNA or gDNA.

As processed by the authors: For nucleated cells, counts were estimated from reference gene primer amplification. Sequencing was performed with immunoSEQ multiplex PCR; in TCRdb, only in-frame clones are kept and a portion is missing. That table gives V, J and clone size, and the DNA gave D and trimming. Of 100,000 to 150,000 clones listed, 79% are singletons. This sequence originates from a man aged 40-49 years with active or convalescent COVID-19. Sequenced: peripheral blood.

The CDR3 here is CSARDFLNTEAFF. CDR3 nucleotide sequence: TGCAGCGCCAGGGACTTCCTGAACACTGAAGCTTTCTTT. The rearrangement links TRBV29-1 to TRBJ1-1; D might be TRBD1 (5 bases). V was shortened by 7 bases and J by 0 bases, with 12 bases between the two germline ends. The CDR3 contains 13 residues. Germline values: CDR1 SQVTM, CDR2 ANQGSEA.